A selection of T cell receptor beta chains follows, all from one sample in a study of identical twins. Using its own MiXCR run on the 5' RACE reads, TCRdb lists one record per CDR3 protein. The table includes 200,000 to 300,000 distinct CDR3 sequences, about 10% detected once. The sequencing sample was made of memory T cells sorted from blood. Receptors originate from a man aged 45-65 years in good health. The CDR3 runs from the conserved cysteine through the conserved F or W. Each record gives: J gene, clone size, V gene, D gene, CDR3 DNA, CDR3 protein. The D gene is left open where the match is weak. Expanded clones get a size class; other rows say once, few or many, or leave the size out.

TRBJ2-1 | few | TRBV27 | TRBD2 | TGTGCCAGCAGCACGGGGGGAGTTCGGCTCTTC | CASSTGGVRLF
TRBJ1-6 | few | TRBV25-1 | TRBD1 | TGTGCCAGCAGTGACCTCCGGGACAGCAATAATTCACCCCTCCACTTT | CASSDLRDSNNSPLHF
TRBJ2-5 | many | TRBV5-1 | TRBD1 | TGCGCCAGCAGCAACCCCGGGACAGGGGGAGAGACCCAGTACTTC | CASSNPGTGGETQYF
TRBJ2-7 | few | TRBV11-2 | NA | TGTGCCAGCAGCTCTTTTAGGGGTGGGTACGAGCAGTACTTC | CASSSFRGGYEQYF
TRBJ2-7 | NA | TRBV6-2/TRBV6-3 | TRBD1 | TGTGCCAGCAGTTTTGCCGGGACAGGGGTCGAGCAGTACTTC | CASSFAGTGVEQYF
TRBJ2-3 | many | TRBV12-3/TRBV12-4 | NA | TGTGCCAGCAGCACCCGCCCCCGGGCAGATACGCAGTATTTT | CASSTRPRADTQYF
TRBJ2-1 | few | TRBV10-2 | NA | TGCGCCAGCAACGACGGGTTTGGTGAGCAGTTCTTC | CASNDGFGEQFF
TRBJ2-3 | many | TRBV20-1 | NA | TGCAGTGCTAAAGCGACTAGCACAGATACGCAGTATTTT | CSAKATSTDTQYF
TRBJ2-2 | NA | TRBV9 | NA | TGTGCCAGCAGCCTGCTCGCCACTCCTGTCACCGGGGAGCTGTTTTTT | CASSLLATPVTGELFF
TRBJ2-3 | many | TRBV29-1 | NA | TGCAGCGTTGAAGGCCCGATGACGGGGGGCCCCCCTATCCATTATGGAGCACCCACAGATACGCAGTATTTT | CSVEGPMTGGPPIHYGAPTDTQYF
TRBJ2-3 | NA | TRBV12-3/TRBV12-4 | TRBD2 | TGTGCCAGCAGTGGGACTAGCGACACAGATACGCAGTATTTT | CASSGTSDTDTQYF
TRBJ2-1 | many | TRBV5-1 | NA | TGCGCCAGCAGCTTGGGGCCCGCGTCCAATGAGCAGTTCTTC | CASSLGPASNEQFF
TRBJ2-1 | NA | TRBV11-1 | NA | TGTGCCAGCAGCTTACCCACTTTTAGACGGCCGAGCTCCTACAATGAGCAGTTCTTC | CASSLPTFRRPSSYNEQFF
TRBJ1-4 | few | TRBV20-1 | NA | TGCAGTGCTAGAGTTGGACAGCCCTATGAAAAACTGTTTTTT | CSARVGQPYEKLFF
TRBJ1-2 | few | TRBV20-1 | TRBD1 | TGCAGTGCTAGAGATCGCGGGACAGGGAACTATGGCTACACCTTC | CSARDRGTGNYGYTF
TRBJ2-7 | many | TRBV7-2 | NA | TGTGCCAGCAGCTCCTCGAGGGGGGACAGCCGCTACGAGCAGTACTTC | CASSSSRGDSRYEQYF
TRBJ2-7 | NA | TRBV25-1 | NA | TGTGCCAGCATCCGGCTCGGCAGGGGTACCTACGAGCAGTACTTC | CASIRLGRGTYEQYF
TRBJ1-1 | many | TRBV4-1 | NA | TGCGCCAGCAGCCAAGAGTGGTATGTGGGGGCTCGGGTGAACACTGAAGCTTTCTTT | CASSQEWYVGARVNTEAFF
TRBJ2-7 | many | TRBV7-8 | NA | TGTGCCAGCAGCCAACTTCCCGGGACATATTACTCCTACGAGCAGTACTTC | CASSQLPGTYYSYEQYF
TRBJ2-7 | few | TRBV7-9 | NA | TGTGCCAGCAGCTTAGCGGCCACCACTGGCTACGAGCAGTACTTC | CASSLAATTGYEQYF
TRBJ2-1 | many | TRBV3-1 | NA | TGTGCCAGCAGCCAAGGGGCGCCTACCATTCCCTACAATGAGCAGTTCTTC | CASSQGAPTIPYNEQFF